Listed below are T cell receptor beta chains from one sample, sequenced in a study of shared T cell receptors in the human thymus. The table came from immunoSEQ multiplex PCR; TCRdb's copy has only in-frame clones and leaves some out. The sample consists of roughly 550,000 clones, 75% to 80% of them appearing once. The same specimen was also included in a second study, on human thymus T cells.

Sequenced sample: thymocytes. The origin of the receptors is a boy in the first two years of life with a congenital heart defect. CDR3s include the opening cysteine and the closing phenylalanine or tryptophan. D genes are given only for firm matches. Only some rows state a clone size, as once, few, many or a class for expanded clones.

D gene,clone size,J gene,V gene,CDR3 protein,CDR3 DNA
.,.,TRBJ2-1,TRBV10-1,CASSESIRRSSYNEQFF,TGCGCCAGCAGTGAGTCGATCCGGCGGAGCTCCTACAATGAGCAGTTCTTC
TRBD1,.,TRBJ2-2,TRBV29-1,CSVTGGTGELFF,TGCAGCGTGACAGGGGGCACCGGGGAGCTGTTTTTT
.,.,TRBJ2-1,TRBV4-3,CASSQCELASYNEQFF,TGCGCCAGCAGCCAATGTGAGCTAGCATCCTACAATGAGCAGTTCTTC
.,.,TRBJ2-7,TRBV7-9,CASSPDPGAGQCGEQYF,TGTGCCAGCAGCCCCGACCCAGGTGCAGGGCAATGCGGCGAGCAGTACTTC
TRBD2,.,TRBJ2-7,TRBV5-1,CASSFWTSGRSLSYEQYF,TGCGCCAGCAGCTTCTGGACTAGCGGGAGGTCTCTCTCCTACGAGCAGTACTTC
TRBD1,.,TRBJ2-6,TRBV27,CASSLSPWGTGGSGANVLTF,TGTGCCAGCAGTTTATCGCCGTGGGGGACAGGGGGCTCTGGGGCCAACGTCCTGACTTTC
.,few,TRBJ1-4,TRBV29-1,CSVEGPGHTTNEKLFF,TGCAGCGTTGAAGGTCCAGGGCACACAACTAATGAAAAACTGTTTTTT
TRBD1,once,TRBJ2-5,TRBV9,CASSGSPTGAPQETQYF,TGTGCCAGCAGCGGGTCCCCGACAGGGGCCCCTCAAGAGACCCAGTACTTC
.,few,TRBJ2-7,TRBV19,CASTDRSGEEQYF,TGTGCCAGTACCGATCGGTCGGGAGAGGAGCAGTACTTC
.,.,TRBJ1-1,TRBV11-3,CASSLGQPNTEAFF,TGTGCCAGCAGCTTGGGGCAGCCGAACACTGAAGCTTTCTTT
.,.,TRBJ2-2,TRBV27,CASSLYYTGELFF,TGTGCCAGCAGTTTATACTACACCGGGGAGCTGTTTTTT
.,.,TRBJ2-1,TRBV12-5,CASGLVERGDEQFF,TGTGCTAGTGGTTTGGTAGAACGGGGAGATGAGCAGTTCTTC
.,.,TRBJ2-1,TRBV30,CAFTSRRPLGYNEQFF,TGTGCCTTTACCAGCCGGAGGCCCCTTGGGTACAATGAGCAGTTCTTC
.,.,TRBJ2-7,TRBV2,CASRERLFYEQYF,TGTGCCAGCAGAGAGCGGTTGTTTTACGAGCAGTACTTC
TRBD1,.,TRBJ2-2,TRBV13,CASGDRGDTGELFF,TGTGCCAGTGGGGACAGGGGGGACACCGGGGAGCTGTTTTTT
.,.,TRBJ2-7,TRBV18,CASSPDFGAPGHNSYEQYF,TGTGCCAGCTCACCAGATTTCGGGGCTCCGGGACATAACTCCTACGAGCAGTACTTC
TRBD2,.,TRBJ2-3,TRBV2,CASSLHRGGREATDTQYF,TGTGCCAGCAGCCTCCACCGCGGGGGAAGGGAAGCGACAGATACGCAGTATTTT
.,.,TRBJ2-3,TRBV11-3,CASSLAQAGGRTDTQYF,TGTGCCAGCAGCTTAGCTCAAGCCGGAGGGCGCACAGATACGCAGTATTTT
TRBD2,.,TRBJ2-3,TRBV5-8,CASSFLSGGKDTQYF,TGTGCCAGCAGCTTTCTGTCGGGGGGGAAAGATACGCAGTATTTT
TRBD2,.,TRBJ2-1,TRBV7-2,CASSSQRGPMNEQFF,TGTGCCAGCAGCTCCCAGCGGGGGCCCATGAATGAGCAGTTCTTC
TRBD1,.,TRBJ2-1,TRBV5-1,CASSFKGQGYNEQFF,TGCGCCAGCAGCTTCAAAGGACAGGGATACAATGAGCAGTTCTTC
.,.,TRBJ1-2,TRBV7-9,CASSPVPDSYGYTF,TGTGCCAGCAGCCCCGTGCCGGACAGCTATGGCTACACCTTC
TRBD2,.,TRBJ2-2,TRBV11-2,CASGGVGELFF,TGTGCCAGCGGGGGGGTCGGGGAGCTGTTTTTT
.,.,TRBJ1-1,TRBV7-9,CASSFPWGGEAFF,TGTGCCAGCAGCTTTCCCTGGGGGGGTGAAGCTTTCTTT
.,.,TRBJ2-1,TRBV4-2,CASSQDRGGYNEQFF,TGTGCCAGCAGCCAAGATCGCGGCGGCTACAATGAGCAGTTCTTC
TRBD2,.,TRBJ2-3,TRBV2,CASSARTSGCTDTQYF,TGTGCCAGCAGTGCTCGGACTAGCGGGTGCACAGATACGCAGTATTTT
TRBD2,.,TRBJ2-3,TRBV15,CATTPAGITDTQYF,TGTGCCACCACTCCAGCGGGGATCACAGATACGCAGTATTTT
TRBD2,once,TRBJ2-5,TRBV2,CASRALAGGGETQYF,TGTGCCAGCAGAGCCTTGGCGGGAGGGGGAGAGACCCAGTACTTC
.,.,TRBJ2-7,TRBV4-2,CASSLLRRVTEITAVLGEQYF,TGTGCCAGCAGCCTCCTTCGGAGGGTAACCGAGATCACGGCTGTTTTGGGCGAGCAGTACTTC
TRBD2,few,TRBJ2-7,TRBV5-4,CASSLPLAGDSYEQYF,TGTGCCAGCAGCTTGCCTCTAGCGGGAGACTCCTACGAGCAGTACTTC